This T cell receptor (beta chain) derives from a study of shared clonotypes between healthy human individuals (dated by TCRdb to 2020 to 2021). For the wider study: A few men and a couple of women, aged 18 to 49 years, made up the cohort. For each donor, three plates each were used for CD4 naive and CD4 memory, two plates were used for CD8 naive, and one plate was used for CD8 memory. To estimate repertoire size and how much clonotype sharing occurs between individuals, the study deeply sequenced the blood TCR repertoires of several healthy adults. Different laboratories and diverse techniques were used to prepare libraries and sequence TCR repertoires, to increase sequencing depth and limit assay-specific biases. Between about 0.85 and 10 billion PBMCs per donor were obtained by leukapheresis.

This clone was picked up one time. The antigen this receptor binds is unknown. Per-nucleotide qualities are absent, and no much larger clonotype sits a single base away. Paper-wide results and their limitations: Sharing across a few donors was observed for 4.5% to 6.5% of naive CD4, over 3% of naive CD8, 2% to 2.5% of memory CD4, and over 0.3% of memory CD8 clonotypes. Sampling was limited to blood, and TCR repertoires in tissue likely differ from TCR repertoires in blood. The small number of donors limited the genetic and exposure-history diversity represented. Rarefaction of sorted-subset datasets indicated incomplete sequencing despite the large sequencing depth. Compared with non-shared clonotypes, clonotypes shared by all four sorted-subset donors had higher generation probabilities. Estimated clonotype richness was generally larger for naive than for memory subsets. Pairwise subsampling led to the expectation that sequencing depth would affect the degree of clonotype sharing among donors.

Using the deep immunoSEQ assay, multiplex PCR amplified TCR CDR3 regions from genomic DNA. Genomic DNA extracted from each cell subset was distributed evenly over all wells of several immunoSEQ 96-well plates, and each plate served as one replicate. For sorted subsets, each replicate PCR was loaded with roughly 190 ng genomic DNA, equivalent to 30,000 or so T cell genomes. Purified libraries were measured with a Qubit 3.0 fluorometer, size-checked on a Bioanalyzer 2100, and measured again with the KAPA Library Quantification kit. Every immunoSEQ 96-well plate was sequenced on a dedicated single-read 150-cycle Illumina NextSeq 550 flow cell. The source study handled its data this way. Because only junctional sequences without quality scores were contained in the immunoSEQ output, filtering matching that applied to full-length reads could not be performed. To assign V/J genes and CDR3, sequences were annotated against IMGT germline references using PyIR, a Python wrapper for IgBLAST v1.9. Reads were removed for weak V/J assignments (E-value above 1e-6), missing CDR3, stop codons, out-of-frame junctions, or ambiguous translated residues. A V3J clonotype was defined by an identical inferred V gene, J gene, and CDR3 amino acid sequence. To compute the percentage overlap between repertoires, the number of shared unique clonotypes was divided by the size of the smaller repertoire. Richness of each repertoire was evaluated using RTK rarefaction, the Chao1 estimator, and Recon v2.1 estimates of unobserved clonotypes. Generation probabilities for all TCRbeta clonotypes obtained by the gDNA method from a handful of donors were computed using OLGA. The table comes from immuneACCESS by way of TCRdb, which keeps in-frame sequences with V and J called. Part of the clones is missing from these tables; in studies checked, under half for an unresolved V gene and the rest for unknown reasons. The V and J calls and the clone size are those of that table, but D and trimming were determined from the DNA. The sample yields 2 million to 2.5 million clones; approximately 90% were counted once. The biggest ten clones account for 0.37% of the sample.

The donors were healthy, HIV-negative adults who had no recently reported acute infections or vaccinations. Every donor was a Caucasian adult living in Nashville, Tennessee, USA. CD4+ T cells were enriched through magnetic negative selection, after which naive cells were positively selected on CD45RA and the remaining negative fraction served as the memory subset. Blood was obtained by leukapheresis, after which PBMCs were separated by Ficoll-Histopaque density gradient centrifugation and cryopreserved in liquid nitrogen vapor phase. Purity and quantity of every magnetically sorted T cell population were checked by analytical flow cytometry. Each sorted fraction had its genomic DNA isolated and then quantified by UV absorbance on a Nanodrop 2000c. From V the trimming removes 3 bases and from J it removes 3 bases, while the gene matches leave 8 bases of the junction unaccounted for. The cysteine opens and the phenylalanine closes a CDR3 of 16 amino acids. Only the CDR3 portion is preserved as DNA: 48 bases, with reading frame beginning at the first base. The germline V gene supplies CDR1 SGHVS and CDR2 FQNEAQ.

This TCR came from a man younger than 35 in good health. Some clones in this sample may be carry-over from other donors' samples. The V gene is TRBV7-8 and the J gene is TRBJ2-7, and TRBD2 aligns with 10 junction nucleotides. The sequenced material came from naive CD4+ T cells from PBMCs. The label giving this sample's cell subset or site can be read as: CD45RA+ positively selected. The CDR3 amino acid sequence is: CASSFYPSGRDYEQYF. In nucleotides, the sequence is TGTGCCAGCAGCTTTTATCCTAGCGGGAGAGACTACGAGCAGTACTTC.